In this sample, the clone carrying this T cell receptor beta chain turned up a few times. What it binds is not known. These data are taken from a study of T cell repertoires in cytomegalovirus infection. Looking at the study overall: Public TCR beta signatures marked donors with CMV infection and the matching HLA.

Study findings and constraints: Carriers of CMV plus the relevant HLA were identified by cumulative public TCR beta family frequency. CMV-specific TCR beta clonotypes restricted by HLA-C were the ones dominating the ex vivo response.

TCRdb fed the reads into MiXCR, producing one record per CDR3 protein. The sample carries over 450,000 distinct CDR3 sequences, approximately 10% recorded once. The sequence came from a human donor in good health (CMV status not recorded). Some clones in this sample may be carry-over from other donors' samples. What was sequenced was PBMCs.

Written as DNA, the CDR3 is TGTGCCAGCTCACCAGATGGGGGAACGAATGAGCAGTTCTTC. It encodes CASSPDGGTNEQFF. This rearrangement joins TRBV18 to TRBJ2-1; D may match TRBD1 or TRBD2 (5 bases each). The CDR3 has 14 amino acids. V was clipped by 2 bases and J by 7 bases, with 12 bases between them. Germline CDR1 is KGHSH and CDR2 is LQKENI. Supplemented by reference TRBV18 and TRBJ2-1, the full variable domain reads NAGVMQNPRHLVRRRGQEARLRCSPMKGHSHVYWYRQLPEEGLKFMVYLQKENIIDESGMPKERFSAEFPKEGPSILRIQQVVRGDSAAYFCASSPDGGTNEQFFGPGTRLTVL.